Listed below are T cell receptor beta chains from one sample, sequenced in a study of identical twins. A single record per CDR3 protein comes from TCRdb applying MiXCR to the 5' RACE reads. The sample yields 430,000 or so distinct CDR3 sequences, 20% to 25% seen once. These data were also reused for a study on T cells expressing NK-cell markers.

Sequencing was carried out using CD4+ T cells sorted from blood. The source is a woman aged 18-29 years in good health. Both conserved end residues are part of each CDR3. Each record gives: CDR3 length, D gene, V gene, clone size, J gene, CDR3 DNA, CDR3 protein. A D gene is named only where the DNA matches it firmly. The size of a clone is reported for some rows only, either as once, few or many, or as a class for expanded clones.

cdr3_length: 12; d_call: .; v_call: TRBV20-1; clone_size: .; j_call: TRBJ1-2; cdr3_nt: TGCAGTCCCTCGGACGGAGGCTATGGCTACACCTTC; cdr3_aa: CSPSDGGYGYTF
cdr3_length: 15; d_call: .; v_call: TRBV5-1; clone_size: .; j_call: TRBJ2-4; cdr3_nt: TGCGCCAGCAGCTTGGGAGGGTACCTGGGGAACATTCAGTACTTC; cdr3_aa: CASSLGGYLGNIQYF
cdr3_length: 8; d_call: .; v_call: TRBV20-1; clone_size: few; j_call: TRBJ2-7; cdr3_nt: TGCAGTGCTTCCGGACTGCACTTC; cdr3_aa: CSASGLHF
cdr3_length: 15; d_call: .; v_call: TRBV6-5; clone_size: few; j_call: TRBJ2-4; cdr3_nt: TGTGCCAGCAGTTCCGCACTGGGCGCCAAAAACATTCAGTACTTC; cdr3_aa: CASSSALGAKNIQYF
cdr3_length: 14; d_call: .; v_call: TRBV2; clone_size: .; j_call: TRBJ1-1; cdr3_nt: TGTGCCAGCAGCGACCCTACAGGTTACACTGAAGCTTTCTTT; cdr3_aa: CASSDPTGYTEAFF
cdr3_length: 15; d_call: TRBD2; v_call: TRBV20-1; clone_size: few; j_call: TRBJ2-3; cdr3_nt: TGCAGTGCTAGAGATCTGAGACTAGCGACAGATACGCAGTATTTT; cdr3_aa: CSARDLRLATDTQYF
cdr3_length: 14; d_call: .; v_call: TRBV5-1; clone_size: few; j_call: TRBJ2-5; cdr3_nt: TGCGCCAGCAGCTTGTTGGCAGGTCAAGAGACCCAGTACTTC; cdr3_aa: CASSLLAGQETQYF
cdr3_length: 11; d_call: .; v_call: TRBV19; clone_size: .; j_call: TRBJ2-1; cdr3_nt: TGTGCCAGTAAAAGATACAATGAGCAGTTCTTC; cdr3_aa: CASKRYNEQFF
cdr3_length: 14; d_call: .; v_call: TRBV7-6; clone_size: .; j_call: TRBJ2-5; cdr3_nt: TGTGCCAGCAGCGTCAGTAGCGGACTAGAGACCCAGTACTTC; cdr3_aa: CASSVSSGLETQYF
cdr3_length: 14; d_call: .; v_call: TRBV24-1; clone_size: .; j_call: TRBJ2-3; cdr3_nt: TGTGCCACCAGTGATCCTCTTGTTTTAGATACGCAGTATTTT; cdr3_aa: CATSDPLVLDTQYF
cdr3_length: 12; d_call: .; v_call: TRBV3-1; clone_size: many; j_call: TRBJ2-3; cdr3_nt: TGTGCCAGCAGCCCACTCGGAGGCGCGCAGTATTTT; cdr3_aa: CASSPLGGAQYF
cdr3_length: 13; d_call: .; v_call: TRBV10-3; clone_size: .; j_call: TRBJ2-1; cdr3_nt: TGTGCCACCCTGGGGTCCGGGGACAATGAGCAGTTCTTC; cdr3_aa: CATLGSGDNEQFF
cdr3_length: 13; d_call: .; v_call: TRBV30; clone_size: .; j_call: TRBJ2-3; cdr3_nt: TGTGCCTGGAGTGTGGCAGGAGTGGGGTCGCAGTATTTT; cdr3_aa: CAWSVAGVGSQYF
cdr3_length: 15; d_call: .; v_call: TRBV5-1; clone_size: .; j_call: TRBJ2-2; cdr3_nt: TGCGCCAGCAGCTTAATCGGCACGGACACCGGGGAGCTGTTTTTT; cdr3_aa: CASSLIGTDTGELFF